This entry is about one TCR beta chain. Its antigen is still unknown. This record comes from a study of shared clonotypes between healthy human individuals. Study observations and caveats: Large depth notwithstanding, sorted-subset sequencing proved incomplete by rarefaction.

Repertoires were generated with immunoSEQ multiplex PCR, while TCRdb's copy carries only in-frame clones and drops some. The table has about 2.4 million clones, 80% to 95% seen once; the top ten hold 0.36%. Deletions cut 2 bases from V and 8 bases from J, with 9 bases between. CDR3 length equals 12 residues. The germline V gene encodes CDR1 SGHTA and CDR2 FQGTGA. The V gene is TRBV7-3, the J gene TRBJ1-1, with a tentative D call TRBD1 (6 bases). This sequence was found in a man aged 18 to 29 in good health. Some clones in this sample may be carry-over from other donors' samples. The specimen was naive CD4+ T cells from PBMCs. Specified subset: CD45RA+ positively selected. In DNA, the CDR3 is TGTGCCAGCAGCTTAGGACAGAGCGAAGCTTTCTTT. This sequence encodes CASSLGQSEAFF.